Below, 6 T cell receptor beta chains from the same sample are listed, as sequenced in a study of blood T cell repertoires in COVID-19. The method was immunoSEQ multiplex PCR; TCRdb's version includes in-frame clones alone and lacks a portion of them. The data hold under 200,000 clones, with roughly 82% observed a single time. Sequenced material: PBMCs or T cells enriched from blood (not recorded which). The receptor source for this set is a woman aged 55-69 years with acute COVID-19.

The chain links TRBV4-3 to TRBJ1-2; TRBD1 matches 11 bases. This CDR3 spans 16 amino acids. Germline values: CDR1 LGHNA, CDR2 YSLEER. Losses at the gene ends were 1 base for V and 5 bases for J; bases not matched to a gene: 6. The DNA of the CDR3 is TGCGCCAGCAGCCAAGCCAGGACAGGGGGCATTTATGGCTACACCTTC. Translated: CASSQARTGGIYGYTF.

The V and J genes are TRBV6-5 and TRBJ2-3; TRBD1 is a possible D gene (5 bases). V lost 5 bases to trimming and J lost 4 bases, with 10 bases between them. The CDR3 runs 13 residues. CDR1 is MNHEY, CDR2 SVGAGI, per germline. The chain's CDR3 is CASSPTRADTQYF. The CDR3 nucleotides are TGTGCCAGCAGTCCGACCAGGGCAGATACGCAGTATTTT.

The genes are TRBV6-1 and TRBJ2-5; TRBD2 matches 8 bases. This CDR3 has 13 residues. The V gene end was trimmed by 4 bases and the J gene end by 5 bases; junction bases not matched to a gene: 3. Germline V gene lookup returns CDR1 MNHNS and CDR2 SASEGT. The CDR3 sequence is CASSGAGDETQYF. The CDR3 nucleotides are TGTGCCAGCAGTGGAGCGGGAGATGAGACCCAGTACTTC.

CDR3 bases: TGCACCAGCAGCCAAGAAGGGGGACCCCGTGTCGGGGAGCAGTACGTC. It specifies CTSSQEGGPRVGEQYV. The chain employs TRBV1 and TRBJ2-7; the D call in the table, TRBD1, was not verified against the DNA. TRBV1 is termed a pseudogene. The CDR3 totals 16 residues.

V usage is TRBV7-2 and J usage is TRBJ1-6; 9 nucleotides agree with TRBD1. CDR3 length: 16 residues. Germline CDR1 and CDR2: SGHTA and FQGNSA. Germline trimming cut 1 base from V and 7 bases from J; bases unmatched to any gene: 5. The CDR3 DNA is TGTGCCAGCAGCTTAGGGGACAGGGATCGGAATTCACCCCTCCACTTT. This translates into CASSLGDRDRNSPLHF.

The chain carries TRBV6-6 and TRBJ1-4; unclear D gene. The CDR3 covers 16 residues. Looked up from germline, CDR1 is MNHNY and CDR2 is SVGAGI (reference sequence). V shed 0 bases and J shed 0 bases, with 8 bases lying between them. CDR3 sequence: CASSYSRTATNEKLFF. In nucleotides, the CDR3 is TGTGCCAGCAGTTACTCGAGAACTGCAACTAATGAAAAACTGTTTTTT.